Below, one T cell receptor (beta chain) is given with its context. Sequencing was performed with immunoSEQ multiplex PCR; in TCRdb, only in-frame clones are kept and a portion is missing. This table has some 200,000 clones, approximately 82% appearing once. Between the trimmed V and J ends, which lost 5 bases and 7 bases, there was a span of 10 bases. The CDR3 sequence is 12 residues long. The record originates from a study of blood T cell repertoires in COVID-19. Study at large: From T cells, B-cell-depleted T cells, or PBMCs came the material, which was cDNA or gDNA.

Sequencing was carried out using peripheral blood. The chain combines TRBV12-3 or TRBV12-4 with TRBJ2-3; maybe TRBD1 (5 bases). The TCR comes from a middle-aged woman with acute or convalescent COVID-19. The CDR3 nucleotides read TGTGCCAGCAGTCCAGGGCAATATACGCAGTATTTT. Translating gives CASSPGQYTQYF.